The clone carrying this TCR beta chain has only a few counts. Its specificity is not known. This specimen comes from a study of blood T cells in healthy people across ages. The study's findings and limits: Diversity was higher, and naive CD4+ cells more numerous, in long-lived donors than in aged donors.

The V gene's germline CDR1 is MNHEY and CDR2 SVGEGT. The V end lost 6 bases, the J end lost 7 bases, and 19 bases lay between the germline ends. The CDR3 extends over 14 amino acids. Primers used in a second PCR of roughly 7 to 12 cycles were a sample-barcoded 5' primer and a J-beta primer mix. MiXCR, applied by TCRdb to the 5' RACE reads, yields one record per CDR3 protein. The sample lists some 1.5 million distinct CDR3 sequences, about 30% occurring once. The sequence came from a woman in her 30s in good health. V and J are TRBV6-2 or TRBV6-3 and TRBJ2-7, with D tentatively TRBD2 (6 bases). The material sequenced was blood. Here the CDR3 reads CASSRSGPVGEQYF. The CDR3 DNA sequence: TGTGCCAGCAGCCGAAGCGGGCCCGTGGGGGAGCAGTACTTC.